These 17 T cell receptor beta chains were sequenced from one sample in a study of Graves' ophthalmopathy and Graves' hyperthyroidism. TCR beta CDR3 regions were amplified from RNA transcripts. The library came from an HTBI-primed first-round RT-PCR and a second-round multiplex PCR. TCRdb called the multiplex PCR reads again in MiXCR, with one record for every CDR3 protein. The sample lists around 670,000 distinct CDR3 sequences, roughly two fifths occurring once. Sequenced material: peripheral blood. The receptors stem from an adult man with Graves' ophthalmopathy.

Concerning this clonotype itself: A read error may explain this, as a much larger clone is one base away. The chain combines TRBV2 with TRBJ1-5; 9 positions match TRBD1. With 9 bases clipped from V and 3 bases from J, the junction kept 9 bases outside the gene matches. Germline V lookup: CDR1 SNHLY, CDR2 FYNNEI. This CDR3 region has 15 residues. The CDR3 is CARSLDRGNNQPQHF. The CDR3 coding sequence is TGTGCCAGAAGTCTCGACAGGGGGAACAATCAGCCCCAGCATTTT.

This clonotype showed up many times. CDR3 loop: CASSAGGQRAGGYTF. In DNA, the CDR3 is TGTGCCAGCAGTGCCGGAGGACAGAGGGCTGGTGGCTACACCTTC. V and J are TRBV6-6 and TRBJ1-2, with D perhaps matching TRBD1 (6 bases). Germline V gives CDR1 MNHNY, CDR2 SVGAGI (reference sequence). This CDR3 is 15 amino acids long. Trimming cost V 5 bases and J 7 bases, with 20 bases left between them.

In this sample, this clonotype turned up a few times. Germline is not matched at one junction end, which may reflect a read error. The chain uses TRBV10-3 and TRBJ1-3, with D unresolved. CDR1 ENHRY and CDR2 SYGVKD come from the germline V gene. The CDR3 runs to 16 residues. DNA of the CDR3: TGTGCCAGCAGTTACTCGGGAGGTTCTAGGGCAAACACCATATATTTT. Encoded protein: CASSYSGGSRANTIYF.

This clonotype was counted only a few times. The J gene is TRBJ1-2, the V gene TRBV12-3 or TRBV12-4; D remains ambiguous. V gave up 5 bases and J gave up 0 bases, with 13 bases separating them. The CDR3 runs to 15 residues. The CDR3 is CASSHGPGANYGYTF. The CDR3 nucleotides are TGTGCCAGCAGTCACGGCCCGGGAGCTAACTATGGCTACACCTTC.

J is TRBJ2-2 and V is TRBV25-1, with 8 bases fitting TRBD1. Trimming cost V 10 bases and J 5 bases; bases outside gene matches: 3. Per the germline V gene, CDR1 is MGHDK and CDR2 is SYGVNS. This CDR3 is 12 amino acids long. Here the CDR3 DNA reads TGTGCCACAAGACAGGGGACCGGGGAGCTGTTTTTT. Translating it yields CATRQGTGELFF.

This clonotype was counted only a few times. The CDR3 is CASSYQTANTEAFF. CDR3 nucleotide sequence: TGTGCCAGCAGTTACCAGACAGCGAACACTGAAGCTTTCTTT. This chain joins TRBV6-5 and TRBJ1-1; D might be TRBD1 (5 bases). The CDR3 is 14 residues long. With 2 bases removed from V and 1 base from J, the gap between germline ends came to 8 bases. The germline V gene encodes CDR1 MNHEY and CDR2 SVGAGI.

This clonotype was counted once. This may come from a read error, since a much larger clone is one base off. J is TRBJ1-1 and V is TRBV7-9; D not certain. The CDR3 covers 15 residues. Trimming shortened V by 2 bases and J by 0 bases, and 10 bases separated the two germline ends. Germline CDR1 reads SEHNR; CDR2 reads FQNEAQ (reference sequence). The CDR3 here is CASSLPMGMNTEAFF. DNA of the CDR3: TGTGCCAGCAGCTTACCTATGGGGATGAACACTGAAGCTTTCTTT.

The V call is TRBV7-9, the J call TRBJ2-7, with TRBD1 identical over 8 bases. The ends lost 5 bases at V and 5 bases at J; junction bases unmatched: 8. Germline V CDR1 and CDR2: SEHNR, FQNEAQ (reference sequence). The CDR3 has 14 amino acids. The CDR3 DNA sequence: TGTGCCAGCAGCCAGGGACAGGTAATTGACGAGCAGTACTTC. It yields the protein CASSQGQVIDEQYF.

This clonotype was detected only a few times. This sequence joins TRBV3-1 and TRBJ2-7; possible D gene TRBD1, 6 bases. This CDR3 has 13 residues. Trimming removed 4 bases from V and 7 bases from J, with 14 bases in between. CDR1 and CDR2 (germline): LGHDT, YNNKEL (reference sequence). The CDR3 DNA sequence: TGTGCCAGCAGCCCGGGACACCTAGGGGAGCAGTACTTC. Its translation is CASSPGHLGEQYF.

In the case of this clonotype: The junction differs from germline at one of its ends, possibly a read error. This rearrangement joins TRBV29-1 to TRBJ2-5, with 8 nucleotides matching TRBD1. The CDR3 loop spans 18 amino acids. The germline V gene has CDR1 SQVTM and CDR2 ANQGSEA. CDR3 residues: CSVEGDRPNFPLTETQYF. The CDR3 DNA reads TGCAGCGTAGAAGGGGACAGGCCAAATTTTCCTTTGACGGAGACCCAGTACTTC. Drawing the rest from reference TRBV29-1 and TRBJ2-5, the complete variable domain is SAVISQKPSRDICQRGTSLTIQCQVDSQVTMMFWYRQQPGQSLTLIATANQGSEATYESGFVIDKFPISRPNLTFSTLTVSNMSPEDSSIYLCSVEGDRPNFPLTETQYFGPGTRLLVL.

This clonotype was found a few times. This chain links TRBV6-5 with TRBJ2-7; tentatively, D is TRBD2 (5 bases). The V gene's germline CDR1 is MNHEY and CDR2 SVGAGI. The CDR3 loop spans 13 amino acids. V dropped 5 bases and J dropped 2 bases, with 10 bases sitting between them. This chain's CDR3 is CASSEGQAYEQYF. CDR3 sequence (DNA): TGTGCCAGCAGTGAGGGTCAGGCCTACGAGCAGTACTTC.

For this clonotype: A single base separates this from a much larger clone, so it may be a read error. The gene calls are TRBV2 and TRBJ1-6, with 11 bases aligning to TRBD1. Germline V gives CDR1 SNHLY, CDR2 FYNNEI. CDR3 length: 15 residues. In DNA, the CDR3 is TGTGCCAGCAGACCCCGGGACAGGGGGAATTCACCCCCCCACTTT. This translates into CASRPRDRGNSPPHF. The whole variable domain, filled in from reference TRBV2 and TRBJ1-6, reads EPEVTQTPSHQVTQMGQEVILRCVPISNHLYFYWYRQILGQKVEFLVSFYNNEISEKSEIFDDQFSVERPDGSNFTLKIRSTKLEDSAMYFCASRPRDRGNSPPHFGNGTRLTVT.

CDR3 residues: CASSLTVNEKLFF. In nucleotides, the CDR3 is TGTGCCAGCAGTTTGACAGTTAATGAAAAACTGTTTTTT. The chain uses TRBV25-1 and TRBJ1-4; TRBD1 is a possible D gene (5 bases). Trimming removed 5 bases at V and 4 bases at J, with 8 bases between. CDR3 size: 13 residues. Germline-derived CDR1 and CDR2 are MGHDK and SYGVNS.

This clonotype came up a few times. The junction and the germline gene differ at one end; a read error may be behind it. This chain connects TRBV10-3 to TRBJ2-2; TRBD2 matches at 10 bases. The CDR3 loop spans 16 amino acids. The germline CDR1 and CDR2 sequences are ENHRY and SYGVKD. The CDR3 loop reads CASSLSSGSWVGELFF. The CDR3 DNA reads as TGTGCCAGCAGTTTGTCTAGCGGGAGTTGGGTCGGGGAGCTGTTTTTT.

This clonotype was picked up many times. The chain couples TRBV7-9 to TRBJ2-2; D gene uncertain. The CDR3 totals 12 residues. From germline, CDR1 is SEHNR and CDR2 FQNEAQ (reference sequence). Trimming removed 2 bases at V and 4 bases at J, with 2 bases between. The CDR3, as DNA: TGTGCCAGCAGCTTAACCACCGGGGAGCTGTTTTTT. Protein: CASSLTTGELFF.

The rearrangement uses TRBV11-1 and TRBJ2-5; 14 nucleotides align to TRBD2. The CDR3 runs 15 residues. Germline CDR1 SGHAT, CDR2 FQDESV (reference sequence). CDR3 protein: CARSPTSGGAETQYF. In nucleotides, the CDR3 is TGTGCTAGATCCCCGACTAGCGGGGGGGCGGAGACCCAGTACTTC.

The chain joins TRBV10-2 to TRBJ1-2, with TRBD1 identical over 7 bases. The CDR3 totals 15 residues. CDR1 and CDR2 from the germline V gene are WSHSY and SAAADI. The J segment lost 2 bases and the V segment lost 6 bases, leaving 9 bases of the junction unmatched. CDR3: CASSQDRERNYGYTF. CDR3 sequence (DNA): TGCGCCAGCAGCCAAGACAGGGAAAGGAACTATGGCTACACCTTC.